The T cell receptor (beta chain) under discussion was sequenced for a study of T cell responses to AZD1222 COVID-19 vaccine. In regard to this clone: Its specificity is not known.

Trimming left V 4 bases short and J 7 bases short, with 17 bases between. Germline V gene sequence: CDR1 SGHTS, CDR2 YDEGEE. This CDR3 is built from 15 residues. Study-wide findings and caveats: Clonal diversity was possibly underestimated, and the donors were mostly white British, with more females. Among vaccine-associated CD4 TCRs, coverage spanned spike, with dominance at 160-218 and 743-854.

TCRdb's table, derived via immunoSEQ multiplex PCR, lists solely in-frame clones and lacks some. The sample yields roughly 92,000 clones, approximately 88% seen once. The sequence came from an adult who received the AZD1222 COVID-19 vaccine. V is TRBV5-8 and J is TRBJ2-2; TRBD1 is a possible D gene (6 bases). The source material was peripheral blood, sampled 28 days after the second AZD1222 dose. The CDR3 DNA reads TGTGCCAGCAGCCAAGGACAGACGAACGGCGGGGAGCTGTTTTTT. As protein: CASSQGQTNGGELFF.